Below are 7 T cell receptor beta chains sequenced from a single sample in a study of cytomegalovirus exposure and HLA in healthy donors. 13 Jbeta primers and 60 Vbeta primers were used for the PCR. The repertoire was sequenced with immunoSEQ multiplex PCR; TCRdb's copy has only in-frame clones and lacks some. The sample includes roughly 180,000 clones, about 79% of them seen just once. The sample was PBMCs. The receptor source for this set is a female donor in good health and CMV-seronegative.

The chain recombines TRBV15 with TRBJ2-7, with 7 bases aligning to TRBD1. CDR3 size: 14 residues. Looked up from germline, CDR1 is LNHNV and CDR2 is YYDKDF (reference sequence). After removal of 0 bases from V and 4 bases from J, the junction contained 3 bases not matched to a gene. CDR3 nucleotides: TGTGCCACCAGCAGAGATAGGGGACAGTACGAGCAGTACTTC. Translation: CATSRDRGQYEQYF.

This sequence joins TRBV18 and TRBJ2-5; 9 bases map to TRBD2. V gave up 6 bases and J gave up 5 bases; unmatched junction bases: 10. Germline CDR1 KGHSH, CDR2 LQKENI. The CDR3 consists of 15 residues. The CDR3 DNA follows: TGTGCCAGCTCCCCCTTAGCGGGAGTAGGGGAGACCCAGTACTTC. As protein: CASSPLAGVGETQYF.

The chain uses TRBV9 and TRBJ2-1; TRBD2 agrees at 8 bases. The CDR3 is 15 amino acids. The germline gives CDR1 SGDLS, CDR2 YYNGEE. V was clipped by 1 base and J by 5 bases; unmatched bases: 5. This CDR3 reads CASSVTGGPDNEQFF. The CDR3, as DNA: TGTGCCAGCAGCGTAACGGGGGGGCCTGACAATGAGCAGTTCTTC.

The chain has TRBV9 and TRBJ2-7; TRBD2 agrees at 12 bases. J gave up 2 bases and V 0 bases, and 3 bases lay outside the gene matches. This CDR3 is built from 16 residues. Germline loops: CDR1 SGDLS, CDR2 YYNGEE. The CDR3 reads CASSVAASGGAYEQYF. Written as DNA, the CDR3 is TGTGCCAGCAGCGTAGCGGCTAGCGGGGGGGCCTACGAGCAGTACTTC.

V usage is TRBV19 and J usage is TRBJ1-2; TRBD1 matches 7 bases. CDR1 is LNHDA, CDR2 SQIVND, per germline (reference sequence). The ends lost 4 bases at V and 0 bases at J; junction bases unmatched: 5. The CDR3 consists of 15 residues. For the CDR3, the DNA is TGTGCCAGTAGTACACGACAGGGAACTAACTATGGCTACACCTTC. Translating it yields CASSTRQGTNYGYTF. Full variable domain (outside the CDR3, taken from reference TRBV19 and TRBJ1-2): DGGITQSPKYLFRKEGQNVTLSCEQNLNHDAMYWYRQDPGQGLRLIYYSQIVNDFQKGDIAEGYSVSREKKESFPLTVTSAQKNPTAFYLCASSTRQGTNYGYTFGSGTRLTVV.

This clone was seen only a few times. The J gene is TRBJ2-2, the V gene TRBV7-9; no reliable D call. The V gene's germline CDR1 is SEHNR and CDR2 FQNEAQ (reference sequence). V gave up 4 bases and J gave up 7 bases, with 10 bases separating them. This CDR3 is built from 13 residues. The CDR3 reads CASSSSSDGELFF. Written as DNA, the CDR3 is TGTGCCAGCAGCTCATCTAGTGACGGGGAGCTGTTTTTT.

The chain employs TRBV7-2 and TRBJ1-5; 8 bases fit TRBD1. The germline V gene has CDR1 SGHTA and CDR2 FQGNSA. The CDR3 contains 15 residues. J lost 2 bases, V lost 2 bases, and 2 bases had no gene match. In DNA form, the CDR3 reads TGTGCCAGCAGCTTAACGACAGGGGGCAATCAGCCCCAGCATTTT. Its protein product is CASSLTTGGNQPQHF.